One sample yielded the 18 T cell receptor beta chains listed below, sequenced in a study of vaccination effects on CD4 cells after COVID-19. Using viral peptide pools, the ViraFEST assay grew out antigen-specific CD4+ T cells prior to sequencing. The authors isolated CD4+ T cells after roughly 10 days of culture. According to the study, vaccine recipients showed no prior SARS-CoV-2 infection and negative nucleocapsid antibodies. No antigen is known for these receptors. Sequenced by immunoSEQ multiplex PCR; TCRdb stores in-frame clones only, minus some. The sample lists about 27,000 clones; roughly 73% were seen once. This sample comprised CD4+ T cells from PBMCs cultured with HCoV-NL63 spike peptides, obtained before COVID-19 vaccination. These receptors were obtained from a human donor who received a COVID-19 vaccine.

The chain recombines TRBV30 with TRBJ1-1; 9 nucleotides agree with TRBD1. Germline trimming cut 3 bases from V and 4 bases from J; bases unmatched to any gene: 3. Germline CDR1 GTSNPN, CDR2 SVGIG (reference sequence). The CDR3 loop spans 13 amino acids. CDR3 sequence reads: CAWSRDRATEAFF. Written as DNA, the CDR3 is TGTGCCTGGAGCCGGGACAGGGCCACTGAAGCTTTCTTT.

In this sample, this clone turned up a few times. The chain combines TRBV7-9 with TRBJ2-1; no firm D call. Deletions cut 2 bases from V and 6 bases from J, with 14 bases between. This CDR3 region has 15 residues. Germline V gene data show CDR1 as SEHNR and CDR2 as FQNEAQ (reference sequence). CDR3 sequence: CASSLSALGSNEQFF. For the CDR3, the DNA is TGTGCCAGCAGCTTATCCGCGTTGGGCAGCAATGAGCAGTTCTTC.

The chain recombines TRBV18 with TRBJ2-3; a weak D match, TRBD2 (7 bases). This CDR3 region has 16 residues. Per the germline V gene, CDR1 is KGHSH and CDR2 is LQKENI. V was pared by 1 base and J by 0 bases, with 11 bases between. The CDR3 DNA reads TGTGCCAGCTCACCACGGGGGCGGGAGAGCACAGATACGCAGTATTTT. The encoded protein is CASSPRGRESTDTQYF.

The V call is TRBV14, the J call TRBJ1-2; TRBD1 aligns across 8 bases. The germline V gene encodes CDR1 SGHDN and CDR2 FVKESK. The CDR3 contains 16 residues. Trimming took 4 bases from V and 3 from J; bases not matched to a gene: 10. The CDR3 loop is CASSPRTGPVDYGYTF. CDR3 nucleotide sequence: TGTGCCAGCAGCCCCCGGACAGGGCCCGTGGACTATGGCTACACCTTC.

In the case of this clone: The junction and the germline gene differ at one end; a read error may be behind it. The rearrangement links TRBV19 to TRBJ1-2; D remains ambiguous. Germline CDR1 LNHDA, CDR2 SQIVND (reference sequence). CDR3 length equals 13 residues. CDR3 sequence reads: CASSLERDYGYTF. The CDR3 bases are TGTGCCAGTAGTCTAGAAAGGGACTATGGCTACACCTTC.

The rearrangement joins TRBV2 to TRBJ1-5, with D possibly being TRBD1 (5 bases). The CDR3 spans 15 residues. Trimming shortened V by 5 bases and J by 2 bases, and 13 bases separated the two germline ends. Germline V gene data show CDR1 as SNHLY and CDR2 as FYNNEI. This CDR3 reads CASSRQGGGNQPQHF. The CDR3 DNA reads TGTGCCAGCAGTCGTCAGGGAGGAGGCAATCAGCCCCAGCATTTT.

The CDR3 coding sequence is TGTGCCAGTAGTATTTCCGCGGGACTAGCGGGCTATAGCTCCTACGAGCAGTACTTC. This gives the protein CASSISAGLAGYSSYEQYF. The rearrangement joins TRBV19 to TRBJ2-7, with 12 bases that match TRBD2. Trimming removed 3 bases from V and 0 bases from J; junction bases left unmatched: 12. The germline CDR1 and CDR2 sequences are LNHDA and SQIVND (reference sequence). The CDR3 loop spans 19 amino acids.

The V call is TRBV5-6, the J call TRBJ2-3; D is perhaps TRBD2 (6 bases). The CDR3 has 14 amino acids. V dropped 4 bases and J dropped 6 bases, with 15 bases sitting between them. Germline CDR1 is SGHDT and CDR2 is YYEEEE. CDR3 in amino acids: CASSPWGVVDTQYF. DNA for the CDR3: TGTGCCAGCAGCCCGTGGGGGGTCGTCGATACGCAGTATTTT.

The J gene is TRBJ2-3, the V gene TRBV4-1; D unresolved. V lost 0 bases, J lost 14 bases, and 15 bases lay in between. Germline CDR1 is MGHRA and CDR2 is YSYEKL. The CDR3 extends over 13 amino acids. CDR3 residues: CASSQDWSSFPYF. The CDR3 region has the DNA TGCGCCAGCAGCCAAGATTGGTCCAGTTTTCCGTATTTT.

The chain has TRBV16 and TRBJ1-2; TRBD1 matches at 9 bases. CDR1 KGHSY and CDR2 FQNENV come from the germline V gene. CDR3 length: 15 amino acids. Losses at the gene ends were 4 bases for V and 2 bases for J; bases not matched to a gene: 5. DNA of the CDR3: TGTGCCAGCAGCCTTGGACAGGGGCCAAACTATGGCTACACCTTC. It encodes CASSLGQGPNYGYTF.

The V gene is TRBV2, the J gene TRBJ1-5, with 10 bases fitting TRBD1. This CDR3 contains 14 residues. V trimming: 6 bases; J trimming: 5 bases; junction bases outside the gene matches: 4. Germline V gene lookup returns CDR1 SNHLY and CDR2 FYNNEI. The CDR3 region is CASSWTGGYQPQHF. Here the CDR3 DNA reads TGTGCCAGCAGCTGGACAGGGGGGTATCAGCCCCAGCATTTT.

The chain is built from TRBV9 and TRBJ1-1, with D possibly matching TRBD1 (5 bases). CDR1 SGDLS and CDR2 YYNGEE come from the germline V gene. Trimming took 0 bases from V and 6 from J, leaving 15 bases between them. The CDR3 length is 15 residues. The CDR3 is CASSVGGDIMSEAFF. CDR3 bases: TGTGCCAGCAGCGTAGGGGGGGATATTATGTCTGAAGCTTTCTTT.

This chain joins TRBV4-3 and TRBJ1-3, with D unresolved. Germline V gene data show CDR1 as LGHNA and CDR2 as YSLEER. The CDR3 loop spans 14 amino acids. Trimming pared 4 bases from V and 4 bases from J, leaving 11 bases between. CDR3: CASSLTPAGNTIYF. The CDR3 DNA is TGCGCCAGCAGCCTGACCCCCGCCGGAAACACCATATATTTT.

The V gene is TRBV3-1 (or the pseudogene TRBV3-2), the J gene TRBJ2-5, with D possibly TRBD1 on 6 matching bases. Trimming cost V 6 bases and J 2 bases, with 10 bases left between them. The CDR3 length is 13 residues. Looked up from germline, CDR1 is LGHDT and CDR2 is YNNKEL (reference sequence). The DNA for the CDR3 is TGTGCCAGCAGACTAACAGGGCAAGAGACCCAGTACTTC. Translation gives CASRLTGQETQYF.

This clone has only a few counts. The V gene is TRBV2, the J gene TRBJ2-7; D possibly matches TRBD1 or TRBD2 (7 bases each). Germline V gives CDR1 SNHLY, CDR2 FYNNEI. V lost 11 bases and J 0 bases, leaving 20 bases between the germline ends. There are 15 residues in the CDR3. The CDR3 DNA reads as TGTGCCGTCAGGGGGAGGGGAGGATCCTCCTACGAGCAGTACTTC. This translates into CAVRGRGGSSYEQYF.

The chain recombines TRBV2 with TRBJ2-7; D is perhaps TRBD1 or TRBD2 (5 bases each). V shed 2 bases and J shed 7 bases, with 21 bases lying between them. This CDR3 has 16 residues. CDR1 and CDR2 from the germline V gene are SNHLY and FYNNEI. DNA for the CDR3: TGTGCCAGCAGTGAATTCCTATTCCGGGGCTCGGGGGAGCAGTACTTC. It translates to CASSEFLFRGSGEQYF.

This chain links TRBV19 with TRBJ2-6, with TRBD2 as a possible D gene (6 bases). The germline CDR1 and CDR2 sequences are LNHDA and SQIVND (reference sequence). The CDR3 has 24 amino acids. Trimming stripped 1 base from V and 0 bases from J, with 31 bases between. Written as DNA, the CDR3 is TGTGCCAGTAGTATAGCAGGGAGGCAGGGAGGCAGACTGGGACTTCACTCTGGGGCCAACGTCCTGACTTTC. As protein: CASSIAGRQGGRLGLHSGANVLTF.

This sequence joins TRBV6-5 and TRBJ1-1; weak D call: TRBD1 (5 bases). The CDR3 extends over 14 amino acids. Germline CDR1 and CDR2: MNHEY and SVGAGI. With 8 bases removed from V and 6 bases from J, the gap between germline ends came to 19 bases. The CDR3 DNA sequence: TGTGCCAGCTATTTGAGGGGTTTTGGCGCTGAAGCTTTCTTT. Translated, it gives CASYLRGFGAEAFF.